These 9 T cell receptor beta chains were all obtained from the same sample, sequenced in a study of control samples from healthy donors and cancer patients. Sequencing used immunoSEQ multiplex PCR; TCRdb keeps in-frame clones, though not all of them. The table records some 150,000 clones, about 94% of them present only once. The specimen was blood. These receptors came from a man in his forties or fifties in good health.

This clone was observed a single time. The chain combines TRBV5-1 with TRBJ1-2; TRBD1 matches at 7 bases. Germline-derived CDR1 and CDR2 are SGHRS and YFSETQ. CDR3 length: 18 residues. With 3 bases clipped from V and 4 bases from J, the junction kept 18 bases outside the gene matches. CDR3 loop: CASSSNPPRGQVIYGYTF. CDR3 sequence (DNA): TGCGCCAGCAGCTCCAACCCCCCTCGCGGACAGGTGATCTATGGCTACACCTTC.

This sequence joins TRBV7-9 and TRBJ2-1; 12 bases map to TRBD1. Germline V CDR1 and CDR2: SEHNR, FQNEAQ (reference sequence). This CDR3 region has 18 residues. J gave up 3 bases and V 10 bases, and 16 bases lay outside the gene matches. The CDR3 reads CATEDRDRGRLIYNEQFF. CDR3 DNA: TGTGCCACCGAGGACCGGGACAGGGGGCGTTTGATCTACAATGAGCAGTTCTTC.

This chain uses TRBV7-2 with TRBJ1-2, with D possibly being TRBD1 (6 bases). Trimming removed 5 bases from V and 7 bases from J, with 17 bases in between. The CDR3 has 14 residues. Germline values: CDR1 SGHTA, CDR2 FQGNSA. This CDR3 is CASSLREQGSGYTF. The CDR3 coding sequence is TGTGCCAGCAGCCTAAGGGAACAGGGCAGTGGCTACACCTTC.

The chain joins TRBV19 to TRBJ1-4; D is perhaps TRBD1 (5 bases). The V gene's germline CDR1 is LNHDA and CDR2 SQIVND (reference sequence). Trimming removed 3 bases from V and 2 bases from J, with 10 bases in between. This CDR3 has 15 amino acids. In DNA form, the CDR3 reads TGTGCCAGTAGTATTAGGGCAGGGACTAATGAAAAACTGTTTTTT. This translates into CASSIRAGTNEKLFF.

The rearrangement uses TRBV7-8 and TRBJ1-2, with 9 bases fitting TRBD1. Trimming cost V 5 bases and J 4 bases; bases outside gene matches: 14. This CDR3 contains 17 residues. Germline V CDR1 and CDR2: SGHVS, FQNEAQ. The CDR3 sequence is CASSKTPGQGRIYGYTF. The CDR3 region has the DNA TGTGCCAGCAGCAAGACGCCGGGACAGGGTAGAATCTATGGCTACACCTTC.

The rearrangement uses TRBV6-2 or TRBV6-3 and TRBJ2-3; TRBD2 agrees at 7 bases. The CDR3 runs to 15 residues. Trimming took 5 bases from V and 2 from J; bases not matched to a gene: 7. Germline V lookup: CDR1 MNHEY, CDR2 SVGEGT. The CDR3 sequence: CASSDPSGNTDTQYF. CDR3 bases: TGTGCCAGCAGTGACCCTAGCGGAAACACAGATACGCAGTATTTT.

The V gene is TRBV6-5, the J gene TRBJ2-2, with D possibly being TRBD1 (8 bases). V was clipped by 8 bases and J by 3 bases, with 16 bases between them. Germline V gene data show CDR1 as MNHEY and CDR2 as SVGAGI. This CDR3 contains 15 residues. The CDR3 spells CASPGQGGDTGELFF. CDR3 DNA sequence: TGTGCCAGCCCCGGACAGGGAGGGGACACCGGGGAGCTGTTTTTT.

This chain uses TRBV21-1 with TRBJ2-7. TRBV21-1 is a pseudogene. The CDR3 runs 15 residues. CDR3 nucleotides: TGTGCCAGCAGCGTACGGGGCGGAGCCTTCAACGAGCAGTACTTC. This gives the protein CASSVRGGAFNEQYF.

This chain connects TRBV7-2 to TRBJ2-3; perhaps TRBD1 as D (6 bases). This CDR3 is built from 16 residues. Per the germline V gene, CDR1 is SGHTA and CDR2 is FQGNSA. V lost 5 bases and J lost 0, with 15 bases in between. CDR3 residues: CASSRGQYSSTDTQYF. CDR3 coding DNA: TGTGCCAGCAGCCGCGGACAGTATTCTAGCACAGATACGCAGTATTTT.